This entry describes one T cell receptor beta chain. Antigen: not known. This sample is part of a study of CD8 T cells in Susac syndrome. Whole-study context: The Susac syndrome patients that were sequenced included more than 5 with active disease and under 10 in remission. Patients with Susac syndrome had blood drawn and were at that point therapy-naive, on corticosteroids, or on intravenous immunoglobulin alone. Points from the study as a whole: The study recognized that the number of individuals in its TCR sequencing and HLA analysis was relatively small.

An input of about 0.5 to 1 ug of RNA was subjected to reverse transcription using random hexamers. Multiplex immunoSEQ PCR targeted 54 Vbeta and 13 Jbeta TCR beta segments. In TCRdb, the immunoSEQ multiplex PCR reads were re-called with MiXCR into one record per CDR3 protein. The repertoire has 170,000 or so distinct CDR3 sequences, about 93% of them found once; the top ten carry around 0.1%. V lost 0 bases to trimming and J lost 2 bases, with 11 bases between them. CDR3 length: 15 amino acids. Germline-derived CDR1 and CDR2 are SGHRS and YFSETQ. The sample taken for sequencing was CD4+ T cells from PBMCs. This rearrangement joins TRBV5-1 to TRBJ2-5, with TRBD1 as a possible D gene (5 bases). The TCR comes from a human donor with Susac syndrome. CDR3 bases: TGCGCCAGCAGCTTGGGTTCTCCAGGGCAAGAGACCCAGTACTTC. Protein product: CASSLGSPGQETQYF.